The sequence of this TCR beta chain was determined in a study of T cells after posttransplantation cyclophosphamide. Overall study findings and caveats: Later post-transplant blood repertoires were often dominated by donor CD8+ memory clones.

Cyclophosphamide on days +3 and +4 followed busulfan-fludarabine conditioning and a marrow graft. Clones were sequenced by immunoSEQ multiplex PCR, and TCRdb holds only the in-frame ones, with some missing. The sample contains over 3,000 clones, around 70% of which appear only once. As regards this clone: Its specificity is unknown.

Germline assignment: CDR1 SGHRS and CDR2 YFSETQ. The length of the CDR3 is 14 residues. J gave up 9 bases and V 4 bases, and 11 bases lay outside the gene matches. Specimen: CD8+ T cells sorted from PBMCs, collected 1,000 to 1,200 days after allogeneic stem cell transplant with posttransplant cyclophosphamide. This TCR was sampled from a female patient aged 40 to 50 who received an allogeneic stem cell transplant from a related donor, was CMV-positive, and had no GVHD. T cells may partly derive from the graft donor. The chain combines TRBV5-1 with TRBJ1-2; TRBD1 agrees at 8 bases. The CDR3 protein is CASSLGQGRSRYTF. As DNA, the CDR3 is TGCGCCAGCAGCCTAGGACAGGGACGGTCTCGCTACACCTTC.